Detailed here is one T cell receptor (beta chain). Its matching antigen is unknown. The assay was immunoSEQ multiplex PCR, and TCRdb's table has in-frame clones only and misses some. The sample includes roughly 200,000 clones, 86% seen only once; the top ten take around 7.2%. The J segment lost 5 bases and the V segment lost 5 bases, leaving 12 bases of the junction unmatched. Per the germline V gene, CDR1 is MDHEN and CDR2 is SYDVKM. CDR3 length equals 15 residues. These data are taken from a study of cytomegalovirus exposure and HLA in healthy donors. Whole-study context: The approximately 120 validation repertoires used the same platform as the 500 to 700 first-cohort repertoires, a later analysis reported.

An approximately 130-subject validation cohort, separate from the 666-subject first cohort, supplied the donors. Study results and caveats: Clusters of TCRs from the first cohort tended to co-occur in the roughly 120 validation repertoires (as a later analysis found).

This TCR was recovered from a man aged 30 to 39 in good health and CMV-seropositive. V and J are TRBV28 and TRBJ2-7, with 7 bases identical to TRBD1. The sample consisted of PBMCs. The DNA for the CDR3 is TGTGCCAGCAGTAGCAGACAGGGTAGGCGGGACGAGCAGTACTTC. Amino acid sequence: CASSSRQGRRDEQYF.